The 19 T cell receptor beta chains reported below all come from one sample, sequenced in a study of blood T cells in healthy people across ages. A second about 7 to 12 cycle PCR used barcoded and J-beta primers. MiXCR was run by TCRdb on the 5' RACE reads, yielding one entry per CDR3 protein. The sample yields hundreds of thousands of distinct CDR3 sequences, around two fifths seen once. Sequencing was carried out using blood. All receptors derive from a man older than 75 in good health.

This clonotype was recorded a few times. CDR3: CSAGGRGGSTDTQYF. CDR3 coding DNA: TGCAGTGCTGGGGGGCGGGGGGGTAGCACAGATACGCAGTATTTT. The J gene is TRBJ2-3, the V gene TRBV20-1; 9 bases line up with TRBD2. The length of the CDR3 is 15 residues. Germline CDR1 DFQATT, CDR2 SNEGSKA (reference sequence). The ends lost 5 bases at V and 0 bases at J; junction bases unmatched: 6.

V and J are TRBV12-3 or TRBV12-4 and TRBJ2-5, with 11 positions matching TRBD2. V lost 6 bases to trimming and J lost 2 bases; unmatched junction nucleotides: 2. The length of the CDR3 is 14 residues. For the CDR3, the DNA is TGTGCCAGCAGACTAGCGGGAGTACAAGAGACCCAGTACTTC. Amino acids: CASRLAGVQETQYF.

This clonotype appeared a few times. This chain links TRBV11-2 with TRBJ2-1; perhaps TRBD1 as D (5 bases). The CDR3 runs to 15 residues. The germline gives CDR1 SGHAT, CDR2 FQNNGV. Trimming left V 1 base short and J 13 bases short, with 20 bases between. CDR3 region: CASSLGAARVGEQFF. The CDR3 coding sequence is TGTGCCAGCAGCTTAGGGGCGGCGAGAGTAGGGGAACAGTTCTTC.

The chain links TRBV29-1 to TRBJ1-4, with D hard to call. The CDR3 runs to 9 residues. Trimming left V 8 bases short and J 16 bases short, with 14 bases between. Germline assignment: CDR1 SQVTM and CDR2 ANQGSEA. In DNA, the CDR3 is TGCAGCTACCAACCGGGCTCGTTTTTT. Translating it yields CSYQPGSFF.

About this clonotype: An end of the junction does not agree with germline; a read error may underlie this. The chain links TRBV2 to TRBJ2-7; D possibly corresponds to TRBD1 (5 bases). Germline-derived CDR1 and CDR2 are SNHLY and FYNNEI. The CDR3 totals 14 residues. This CDR3 reads CASREGDFSYEQYF. As DNA, the CDR3 is TGTGCCAGCAGGGAAGGGGATTTCTCCTACGAGCAGTACTTC. The full variable domain, rest sourced from reference TRBV2 and TRBJ2-7, is EPEVTQTPSHQVTQMGQEVILRCVPISNHLYFYWYRQILGQKVEFLVSFYNNEISEKSEIFDDQFSVERPDGSNFTLKIRSTKLEDSAMYFCASREGDFSYEQYFGPGTRLTVT.

This clonotype has a handful of counts. The rearrangement joins TRBV5-1 to TRBJ2-7, with TRBD2 as a possible D gene (6 bases). The CDR3 contains 14 residues. Germline-derived CDR1 and CDR2 are SGHRS and YFSETQ. The V end was cut by 0 bases, the J end by 1 base, with 8 bases between. The CDR3 region is CASSLERASYEQYF. The CDR3 bases are TGCGCCAGCAGCTTGGAGCGGGCTTCCTACGAGCAGTACTTC.

The rearrangement links TRBV4-1 to TRBJ2-5; TRBD2 aligns across 12 bases. This CDR3 contains 19 residues. The junction had 11 bases not matched to a gene; V was cut back by 0 bases and J by 3 bases. CDR1 MGHRA and CDR2 YSYEKL come from the germline V gene. CDR3 DNA sequence: TGCGCCAGCAGCCAAGAATGGGCTAGCGGGGGGGCCGTGGAAGAGACCCAGTACTTC. It codes for CASSQEWASGGAVEETQYF.

The rearrangement joins TRBV7-2 to TRBJ2-4, with 11 bases aligning to TRBD1. In germline, CDR1 is SGHTA, CDR2 FQGNSA. The CDR3 extends over 19 amino acids. Trimming cost V 2 bases and J 13 bases; bases outside gene matches: 22. CDR3 bases: TGTGCCAGCAGCTTATATCGCGGTCCGGACAGGGGGCGAAACTACGGGCAGTACTTC. It is translated as CASSLYRGPDRGRNYGQYF.

This clonotype has a handful of counts. The chain joins TRBV4-2 to TRBJ1-4; no clear D gene. The CDR3 totals 11 residues. Germline-derived CDR1 and CDR2 are LGHNA and YNFKEQ. V was shortened by 1 base and J by 10 bases, with 4 bases between the two germline ends. CDR3 protein: CASSQGGKLFF. The CDR3 bases are TGTGCCAGCAGCCAAGGAGGAAAACTGTTTTTT.

In this sample, this clonotype turned up a few times. V gene TRBV28 combines with J gene TRBJ2-7, with 9 positions matching TRBD2. V lost 7 bases to trimming and J lost 3 bases; unmatched junction nucleotides: 7. This CDR3 comprises 14 residues. Germline values: CDR1 MDHEN, CDR2 SYDVKM. The CDR3 loop is CASIPGTSFYEQYF. For the CDR3, the DNA is TGTGCCAGCATCCCCGGGACTAGCTTCTACGAGCAGTACTTC.

A few counts support this clonotype. This chain links TRBV6-4 with TRBJ2-1; TRBD2 might be the D (6 bases). Germline V gene sequence: CDR1 MRHNA, CDR2 SNTAGT. The V and J ends lost 0 bases and 10 bases respectively, with 16 bases between them. This CDR3 contains 15 residues. The CDR3 DNA sequence: TGTGCCAGCAGTGACTCTGGGCTAGGGAGCGGGGAGCAGTTCTTC. This gives the protein CASSDSGLGSGEQFF.

The gene calls are TRBV10-3 and TRBJ2-3, with 7 bases matching TRBD1. Germline-derived CDR1 and CDR2 are ENHRY and SYGVKD. The J segment lost 5 bases and the V segment lost 0 bases, leaving 2 bases of the junction unmatched. CDR3 length equals 14 residues. The CDR3 DNA follows: TGTGCCATCAGTGAGTCGACAGGGCAAGATACGCAGTATTTT. Translation gives CAISESTGQDTQYF.

The chain carries TRBV6-2 or TRBV6-3 and TRBJ2-3, with D perhaps TRBD1 (7 bases). The germline V gene has CDR1 MNHEY and CDR2 SVGEGT. CDR3 length: 13 amino acids. V gave up 7 bases and J gave up 7 bases, with 15 bases separating them. CDR3 residues: CASISGGSYTQYF. The CDR3 region has the DNA TGTGCCAGCATCTCAGGGGGGTCATATACGCAGTATTTT.

This clonotype turned up a few times. The rearrangement joins TRBV15 to TRBJ2-5; tentative D call: TRBD1 (7 bases). V was shortened by 4 bases and J by 6 bases, with 24 bases between the two germline ends. The CDR3 loop spans 17 amino acids. CDR1 and CDR2 from the germline V gene are LNHNV and YYDKDF (reference sequence). CDR3 protein: CATSKSRETGKEKTQYF. The CDR3 nucleotides read TGTGCCACCAGCAAATCCCGGGAGACAGGGAAGGAGAAGACCCAGTACTTC.

V and J are TRBV6-2 or TRBV6-3 and TRBJ2-3, with 7 nucleotides matching TRBD2. This CDR3 comprises 20 residues. Losses at the gene ends were 4 bases for V and 1 base for J; bases not matched to a gene: 20. Germline CDR1 and CDR2: MNHEY and SVGEGT. The CDR3 region has the DNA TGTGCCAGCAGTTGCTCGAGGGAGGGAGGGTCCGTCGGCCGCACAGATACGCAGTATTTT. Its protein product is CASSCSREGGSVGRTDTQYF.

This chain links TRBV20-1 with TRBJ2-5; D unclear. The germline V gene encodes CDR1 DFQATT and CDR2 SNEGSKA (reference sequence). V lost 2 bases, J lost 3 bases, and 10 bases lay in between. This CDR3 region has 13 residues. The CDR3 DNA reads TGCAGTGCTAGAATTGGACCGGAAGAGACCCAGTACTTC. It yields the protein CSARIGPEETQYF.

The genes are TRBV12-3 or TRBV12-4 and TRBJ1-6; D is unresolved. Trimming left V 1 base short and J 10 bases short, with 14 bases between. This CDR3 has 15 residues. The CDR3 sequence: CASSLGETMSSPLHF. As DNA, the CDR3 is TGTGCCAGCAGTTTAGGGGAGACAATGAGCTCACCCCTCCACTTT.

This chain links TRBV29-1 with TRBJ2-7, with 7 bases matching TRBD2. The ends lost 5 bases at V and 1 base at J; junction bases unmatched: 5. The CDR3 covers 13 residues. Germline V lookup: CDR1 SQVTM, CDR2 ANQGSEA. This CDR3 is CSVLRGESYEQYF. The DNA of the CDR3 is TGCAGCGTTCTTCGGGGGGAGTCCTACGAGCAGTACTTC.

With regard to this clonotype: The junction differs from germline at one of its ends, possibly a read error. The chain couples TRBV24-1 to TRBJ2-1; 9 bases match TRBD1. Germline CDR1 is KGHDR and CDR2 is SFDVKD. The CDR3 has 16 amino acids. The CDR3 bases are TGCGCCACCAGTGACCCGGGACAGGGAGGGACCAATGAGCAGTTCTTC. This translates into CATSDPGQGGTNEQFF.